Sequencing of this TCR beta chain was carried out in a study of T cells in Graves' hyperthyroidism and ophthalmopathy. This clonotype occurred many times. What it binds is unknown. Study outcomes and limitations: A 13 V-J signature model discriminated ophthalmopathy versus stable hyperthyroidism.

Criteria for exclusion of patients were uncontrolled infection, other autoimmune disease, pregnancy or lactation. RNA transcripts provided the source from which TCR beta CDR3 regions were amplified. During a first-round RT-PCR of the TCR CDR3, the HTBI primer set was used. TCRdb reprocessed the multiplex PCR reads with MiXCR, giving one entry per CDR3 protein. This table holds about 760,000 distinct CDR3 sequences, roughly 32% found once. This CDR3 comprises 24 residues. The germline V and J ends were trimmed by 5 bases and 0 bases, with 35 bases remaining between them. In germline, CDR1 is SGHVS, CDR2 FQNEAQ.

The sequence derives from a woman between 40 and 50 years old with Graves' hyperthyroidism. The rearrangement joins TRBV7-8 to TRBJ1-6, with D unresolved. Specimen: blood. CDR3 loop: CASSGRAYNGENLQGSSYNSPLHF. For the CDR3, the DNA is TGTGCCAGCAGCGGACGCGCATACAACGGGGAAAATCTTCAAGGGAGCTCCTATAATTCACCCCTCCACTTT. The full variable domain, completed using reference TRBV7-8 and TRBJ1-6, is GAGVSQSPRYKVAKRGQDVALRCDPISGHVSLFWYQQALGQGPEFLTYFQNEAQLDKSGLPSDRFFAERPEGSVSTLKIQRTQQEDSAVYLCASSGRAYNGENLQGSSYNSPLHFGNGTRLTVT.